This T cell receptor (beta chain) is drawn from a study of cytomegalovirus exposure and HLA in healthy donors. J lost 3 bases, V lost 3 bases, and 3 bases had no gene match. This CDR3 spans 14 amino acids. The germline gives CDR1 MGHRA, CDR2 YSYEKL. Whole-study results and caveats: Among TCR sequences, most were rare, though some public TCRs appeared in many donors. Some V segments could not be told apart, so they were left out, TRBV6-2 and TRBV6-3 among them.

As for this clone: Antigen: not known.

Vbeta (60) and Jbeta (13) primers were used in the PCR. Measured with immunoSEQ multiplex PCR; TCRdb has only the in-frame clones, and not every one. The sample carries under 200,000 clones, roughly 80% recorded once. The TCR was taken from a woman between 18 and 29 years old in good health and CMV-seronegative. The specimen sequenced was PBMCs. The rearrangement uses TRBV4-1 and TRBJ2-7, with TRBD1 identical over 9 bases. The chain's CDR3 is CASSQTGGNYEQYF. The CDR3 bases are TGCGCCAGCAGCCAGACAGGGGGTAACTACGAGCAGTACTTC.